The clone carrying this T cell receptor (beta chain) was counted only a few times. This CDR3 comprises 13 residues. Trimming cost V 6 bases and J 6 bases; bases outside gene matches: 6. Germline-derived CDR1 and CDR2 are SEHNR and FQNEAQ (reference sequence). These data originate in a study of blood T cell repertoires in COVID-19. Whole-study context: Sites in the United States, Italy and Spain provided acute and convalescent COVID-19 samples. From T cells, B-cell-depleted T cells, or PBMCs came the material, which was cDNA or gDNA.

In the source study's methods: Estimated nucleated cell counts came from reference gene primer amplification. Using immunoSEQ multiplex PCR, the repertoire was profiled, and TCRdb retains in-frame clones only, with some absent. V and J calls and clone size are given by that table; D and trimming were obtained from the DNA. This sample has about 290,000 clones, with 85% found just once. The chain uses TRBV7-9 and TRBJ1-2; 8 nucleotides agree with TRBD1. Sequences were obtained from peripheral blood. The receptor comes from a woman between 45 and 65 years old with active or convalescent COVID-19. The chain's CDR3 is CASRQTGAHGYTF. CDR3 bases: TGTGCCAGCAGGCAGACAGGGGCACATGGCTACACCTTC.